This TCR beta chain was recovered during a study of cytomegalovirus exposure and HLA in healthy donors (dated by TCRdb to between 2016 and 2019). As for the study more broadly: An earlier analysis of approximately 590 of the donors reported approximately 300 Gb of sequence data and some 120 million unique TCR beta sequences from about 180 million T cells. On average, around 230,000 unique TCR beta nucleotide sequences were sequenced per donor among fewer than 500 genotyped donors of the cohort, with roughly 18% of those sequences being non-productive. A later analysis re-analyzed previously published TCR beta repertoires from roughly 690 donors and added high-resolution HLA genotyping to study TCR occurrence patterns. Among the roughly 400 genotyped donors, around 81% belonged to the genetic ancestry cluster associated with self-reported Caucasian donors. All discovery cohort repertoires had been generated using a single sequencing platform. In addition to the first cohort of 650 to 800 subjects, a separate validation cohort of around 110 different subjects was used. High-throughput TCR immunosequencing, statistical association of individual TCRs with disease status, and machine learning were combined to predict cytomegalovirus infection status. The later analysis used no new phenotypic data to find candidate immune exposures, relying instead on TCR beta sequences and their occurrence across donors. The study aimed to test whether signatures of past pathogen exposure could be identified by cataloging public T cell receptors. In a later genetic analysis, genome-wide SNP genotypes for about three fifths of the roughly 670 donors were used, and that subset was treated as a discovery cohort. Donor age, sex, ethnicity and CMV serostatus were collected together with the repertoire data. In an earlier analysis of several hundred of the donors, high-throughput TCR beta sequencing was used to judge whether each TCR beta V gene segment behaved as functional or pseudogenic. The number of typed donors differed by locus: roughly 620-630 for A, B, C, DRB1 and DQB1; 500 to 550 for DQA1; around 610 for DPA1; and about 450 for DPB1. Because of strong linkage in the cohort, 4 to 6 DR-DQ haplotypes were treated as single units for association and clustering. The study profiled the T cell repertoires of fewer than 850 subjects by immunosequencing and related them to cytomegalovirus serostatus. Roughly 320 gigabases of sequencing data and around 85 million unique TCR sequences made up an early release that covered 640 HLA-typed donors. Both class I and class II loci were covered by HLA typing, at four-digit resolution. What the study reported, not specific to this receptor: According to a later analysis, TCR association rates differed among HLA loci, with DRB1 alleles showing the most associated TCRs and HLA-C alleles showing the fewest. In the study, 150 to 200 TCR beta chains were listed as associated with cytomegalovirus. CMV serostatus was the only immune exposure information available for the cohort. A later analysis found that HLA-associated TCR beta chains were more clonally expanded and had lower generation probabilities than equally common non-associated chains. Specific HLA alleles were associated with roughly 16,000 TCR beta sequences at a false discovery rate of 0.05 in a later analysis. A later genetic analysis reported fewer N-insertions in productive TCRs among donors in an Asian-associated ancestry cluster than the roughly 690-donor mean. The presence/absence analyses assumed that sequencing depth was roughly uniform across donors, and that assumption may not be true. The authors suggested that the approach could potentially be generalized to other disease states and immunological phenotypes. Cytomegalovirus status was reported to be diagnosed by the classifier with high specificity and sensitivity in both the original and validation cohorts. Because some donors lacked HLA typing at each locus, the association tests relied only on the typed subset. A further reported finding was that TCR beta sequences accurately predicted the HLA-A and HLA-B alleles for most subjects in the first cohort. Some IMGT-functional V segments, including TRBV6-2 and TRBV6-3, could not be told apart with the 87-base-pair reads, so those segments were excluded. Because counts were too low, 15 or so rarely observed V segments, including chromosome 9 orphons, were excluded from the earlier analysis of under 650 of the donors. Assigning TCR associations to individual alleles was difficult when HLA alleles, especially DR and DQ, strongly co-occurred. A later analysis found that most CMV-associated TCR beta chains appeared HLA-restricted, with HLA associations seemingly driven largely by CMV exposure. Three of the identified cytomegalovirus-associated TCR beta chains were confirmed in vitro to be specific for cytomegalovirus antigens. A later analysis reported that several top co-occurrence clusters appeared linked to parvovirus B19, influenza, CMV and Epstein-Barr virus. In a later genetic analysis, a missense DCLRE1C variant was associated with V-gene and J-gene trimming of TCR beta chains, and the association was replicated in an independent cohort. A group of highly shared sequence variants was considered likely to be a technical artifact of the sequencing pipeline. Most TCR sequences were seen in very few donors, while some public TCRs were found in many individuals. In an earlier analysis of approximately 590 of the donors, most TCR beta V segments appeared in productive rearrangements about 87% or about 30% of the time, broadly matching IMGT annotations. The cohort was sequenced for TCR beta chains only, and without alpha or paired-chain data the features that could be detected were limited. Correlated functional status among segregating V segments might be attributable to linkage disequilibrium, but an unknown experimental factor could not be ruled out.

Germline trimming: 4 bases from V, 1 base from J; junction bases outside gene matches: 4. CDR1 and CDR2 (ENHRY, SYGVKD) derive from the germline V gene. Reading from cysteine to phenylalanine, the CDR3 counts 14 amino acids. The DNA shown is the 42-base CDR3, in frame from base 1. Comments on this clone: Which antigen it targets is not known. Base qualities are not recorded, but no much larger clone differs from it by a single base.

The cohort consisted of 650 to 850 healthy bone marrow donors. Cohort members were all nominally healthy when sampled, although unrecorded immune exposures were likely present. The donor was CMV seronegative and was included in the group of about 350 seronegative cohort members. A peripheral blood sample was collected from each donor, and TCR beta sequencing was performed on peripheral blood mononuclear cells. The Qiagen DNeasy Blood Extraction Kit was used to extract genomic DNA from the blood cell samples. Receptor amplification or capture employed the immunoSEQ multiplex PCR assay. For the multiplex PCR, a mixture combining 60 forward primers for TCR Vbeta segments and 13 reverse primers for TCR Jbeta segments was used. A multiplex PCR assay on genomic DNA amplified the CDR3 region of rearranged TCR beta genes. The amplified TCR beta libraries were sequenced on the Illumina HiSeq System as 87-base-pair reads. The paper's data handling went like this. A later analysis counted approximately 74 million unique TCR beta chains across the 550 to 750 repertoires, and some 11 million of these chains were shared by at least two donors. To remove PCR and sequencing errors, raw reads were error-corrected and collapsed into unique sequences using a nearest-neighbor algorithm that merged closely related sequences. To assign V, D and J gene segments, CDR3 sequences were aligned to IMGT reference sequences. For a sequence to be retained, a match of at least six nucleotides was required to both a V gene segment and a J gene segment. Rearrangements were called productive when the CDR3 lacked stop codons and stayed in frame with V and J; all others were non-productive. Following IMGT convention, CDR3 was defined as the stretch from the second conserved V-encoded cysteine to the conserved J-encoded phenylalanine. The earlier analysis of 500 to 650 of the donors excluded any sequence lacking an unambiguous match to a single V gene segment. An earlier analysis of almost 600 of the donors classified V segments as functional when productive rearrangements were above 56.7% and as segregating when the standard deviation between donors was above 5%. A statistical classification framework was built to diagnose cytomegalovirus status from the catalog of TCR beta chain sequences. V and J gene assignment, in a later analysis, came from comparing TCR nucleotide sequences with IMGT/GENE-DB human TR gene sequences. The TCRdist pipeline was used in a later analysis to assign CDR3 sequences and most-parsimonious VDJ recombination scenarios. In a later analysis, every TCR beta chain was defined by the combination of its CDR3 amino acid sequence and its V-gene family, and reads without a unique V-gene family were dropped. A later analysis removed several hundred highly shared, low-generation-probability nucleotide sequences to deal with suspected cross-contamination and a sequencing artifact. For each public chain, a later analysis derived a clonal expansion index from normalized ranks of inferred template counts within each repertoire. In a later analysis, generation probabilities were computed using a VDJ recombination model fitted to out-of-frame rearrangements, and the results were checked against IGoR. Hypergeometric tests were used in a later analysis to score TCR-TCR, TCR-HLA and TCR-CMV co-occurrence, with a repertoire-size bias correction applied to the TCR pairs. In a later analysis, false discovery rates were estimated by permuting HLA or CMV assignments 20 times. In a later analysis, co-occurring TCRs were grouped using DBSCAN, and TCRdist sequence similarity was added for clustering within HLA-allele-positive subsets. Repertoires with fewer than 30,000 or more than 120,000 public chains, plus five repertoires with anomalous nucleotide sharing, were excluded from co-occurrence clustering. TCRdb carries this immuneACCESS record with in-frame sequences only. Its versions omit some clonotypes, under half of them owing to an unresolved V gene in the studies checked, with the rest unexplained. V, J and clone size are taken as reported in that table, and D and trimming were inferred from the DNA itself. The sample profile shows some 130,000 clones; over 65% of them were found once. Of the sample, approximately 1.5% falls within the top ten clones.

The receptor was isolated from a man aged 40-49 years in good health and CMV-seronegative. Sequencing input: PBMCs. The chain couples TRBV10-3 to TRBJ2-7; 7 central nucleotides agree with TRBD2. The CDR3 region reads CAISGGGTSYEQYF. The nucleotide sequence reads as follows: TGTGCCATCAGTGGCGGGGGTACTTCCTACGAGCAGTACTTC.